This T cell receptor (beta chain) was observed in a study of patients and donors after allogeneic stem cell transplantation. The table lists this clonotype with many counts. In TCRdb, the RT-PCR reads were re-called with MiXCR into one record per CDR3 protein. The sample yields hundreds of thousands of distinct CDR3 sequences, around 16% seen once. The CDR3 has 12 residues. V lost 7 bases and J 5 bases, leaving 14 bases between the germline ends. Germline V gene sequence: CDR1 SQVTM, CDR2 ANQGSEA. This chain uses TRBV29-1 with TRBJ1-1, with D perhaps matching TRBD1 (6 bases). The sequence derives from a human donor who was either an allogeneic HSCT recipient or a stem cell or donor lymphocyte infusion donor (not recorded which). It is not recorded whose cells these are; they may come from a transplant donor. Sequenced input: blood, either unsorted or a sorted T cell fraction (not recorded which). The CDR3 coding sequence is TGCAGCGCACTACAGGGCGAGACTGAAGCTTTCTTT. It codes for CSALQGETEAFF.